This T cell receptor beta chain came from a study of shared clonotypes between healthy human individuals. Broader study findings: In general, naive subsets displayed greater estimated richness than memory subsets did.

Once extracted for a subset, genomic DNA was divided evenly among several immunoSEQ plates. Method: immunoSEQ multiplex PCR; TCRdb's copy keeps in-frame clones and lacks some. This repertoire shows about 2.4 million clones, approximately 93% found once; its top ten account for roughly 0.36%. On this clone: Its antigen is not known.

Nashville, Tennessee was home to all donors, who were Caucasian adults. Material for sequencing was naive CD4+ T cells from PBMCs. The subset is: CD45RA+ positively selected. This TCR came from a man aged 18 to 30 in good health. Some clones in this sample may be carry-over from other donors' samples.

CDR3 sequence reads: CASSLQGLAGGNEQFF. In DNA form, the CDR3 reads TGCGCCAGCAGCTTACAAGGACTAGCGGGAGGGAATGAGCAGTTCTTC. The V gene is TRBV5-1, the J gene TRBJ2-1, with 15 bases fitting TRBD2. The germline V gene encodes CDR1 SGHRS and CDR2 YFSETQ. The CDR3 extends over 16 amino acids. V dropped 2 bases and J dropped 7; count of bases not matched to a gene: 4.